This TCR beta chain was captured by sequencing in a study of T cells after yellow fever vaccination. Study overall: The fractions with low cell numbers were processed using SMART-Seq v4 Ultra Low Input. General study points: Weaker overall, the secondary response nonetheless peaked faster (day 5 versus 15). Researchers noted that a small share of clonotypes showed up in both CD4 and CD8 compartments.

The CDR3 spans 16 residues. The germline CDR1 and CDR2 sequences are KGHSH and LQKENI. With 3 bases clipped from V and 7 bases from J, the junction kept 11 bases outside the gene matches. For TCR, cDNA came from 5'RACE template switching, which added a universal primer site and UMIs. TCRdb reanalysed the 5' RACE reads using MiXCR and keeps one entry per CDR3 protein. The profile shows approximately 260,000 distinct CDR3 sequences, approximately 5.2% of them singletons. About this clonotype itself: The antigen remains unidentified.

This receptor was identified in a man between 18 and 29 years old who received the YFV17D yellow fever vaccine. Sequenced here: CD4+ T cells sorted from PBMCs, sampled on the day of the yellow fever booster vaccination. This sequence joins TRBV18 and TRBJ1-3; 8 bases align to TRBD1. CDR3 DNA sequence: TGTGCCAGCTCACCTACGGGACAGGTCTACGAGAACACCATATATTTT. This gives the protein CASSPTGQVYENTIYF.